This T cell receptor (beta chain) was sequenced during a study of shared clonotypes between healthy human individuals. Study findings and constraints: Sorted-subset sequencing was shown by rarefaction to be incomplete despite large depth.

The CDR3 has 17 amino acids. V dropped 1 base and J dropped 1; count of bases not matched to a gene: 5. CDR1 and CDR2 from the germline V gene are SGHTA and FQGNSA. In regard to this clone: What it binds is not known.

Original handling: Filtering differed because ImmunoSEQ produced junction-only sequences that carried no quality scores. Sequenced by immunoSEQ multiplex PCR; TCRdb stores in-frame clones only, minus some. That table furnishes V, J and clone size, whereas the DNA furnished D and trimming. Here the sample spans about 2 million clones, approximately 94% being singletons. The naive CD8 fraction comprised CD45RO-negative cells positively selected for CCR7 and excluded terminally differentiated effector memory CD45RA+ cells. The TCR sequence derives from a man aged 18-30 years in good health. Sequencing was carried out using naive CD8+ T cells sorted from blood. The rearrangement joins TRBV7-2 to TRBJ2-4; TRBD2 matches 9 bases. The CDR3 sequence is CASSLDSGSWAKNIQYF. Written as DNA, the CDR3 is TGTGCCAGCAGCTTAGATAGCGGGAGCTGGGCCAAAAACATTCAGTACTTC.